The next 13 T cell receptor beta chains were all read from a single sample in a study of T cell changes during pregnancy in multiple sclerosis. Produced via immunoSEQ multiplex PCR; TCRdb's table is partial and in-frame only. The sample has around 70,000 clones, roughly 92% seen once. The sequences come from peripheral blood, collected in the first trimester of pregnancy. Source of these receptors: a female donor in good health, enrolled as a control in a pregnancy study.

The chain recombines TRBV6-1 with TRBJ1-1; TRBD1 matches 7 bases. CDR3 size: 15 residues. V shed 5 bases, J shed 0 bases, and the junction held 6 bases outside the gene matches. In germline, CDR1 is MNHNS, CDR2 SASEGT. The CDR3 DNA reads TGTGCCAGCAGTAAAGGGGGCATTTTGAACACTGAAGCTTTCTTT. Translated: CASSKGGILNTEAFF.

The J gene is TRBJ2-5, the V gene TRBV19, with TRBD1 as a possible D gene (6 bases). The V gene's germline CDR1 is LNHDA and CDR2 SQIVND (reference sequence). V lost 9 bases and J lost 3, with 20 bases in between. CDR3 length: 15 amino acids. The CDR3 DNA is TGTGCCAGCCAAGGACAGACAGGCGGCAAAGAGACCCAGTACTTC. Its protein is CASQGQTGGKETQYF.

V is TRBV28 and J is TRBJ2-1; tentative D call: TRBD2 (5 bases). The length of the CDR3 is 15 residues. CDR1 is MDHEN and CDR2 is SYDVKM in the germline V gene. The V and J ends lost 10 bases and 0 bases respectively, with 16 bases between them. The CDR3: CAICTSGFSYNEQFF. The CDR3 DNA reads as TGTGCCATTTGTACCTCGGGGTTCTCCTACAATGAGCAGTTCTTC.

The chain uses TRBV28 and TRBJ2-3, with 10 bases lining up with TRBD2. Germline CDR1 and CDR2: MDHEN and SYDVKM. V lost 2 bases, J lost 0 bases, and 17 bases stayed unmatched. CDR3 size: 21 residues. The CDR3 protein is CASSLVGYGLAEPESTDTQYF. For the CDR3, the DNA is TGTGCCAGCAGTTTAGTGGGATACGGACTAGCGGAACCGGAGAGCACAGATACGCAGTATTTT.

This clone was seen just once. The CDR3 DNA follows: TGTGCCAGCAGCTCGATCTATGGTGGCACAGATACGCAGTATTTT. Translation: CASSSIYGGTDTQYF. The chain has TRBV5-4 and TRBJ2-3; no clear D. The V gene lost 3 bases and the J gene lost 1 base, with 12 bases spanning the gap. Germline lookup yields CDR1 SGHNT and CDR2 YYREEE (reference sequence). This CDR3 is built from 15 residues.

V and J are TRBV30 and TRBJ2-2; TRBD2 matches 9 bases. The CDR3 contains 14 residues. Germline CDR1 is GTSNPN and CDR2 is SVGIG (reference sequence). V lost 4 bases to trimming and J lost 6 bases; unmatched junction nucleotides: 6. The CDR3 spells CAWNSGSSAGELFF. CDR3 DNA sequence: TGTGCCTGGAATAGCGGGAGTTCGGCCGGGGAGCTGTTTTTT.

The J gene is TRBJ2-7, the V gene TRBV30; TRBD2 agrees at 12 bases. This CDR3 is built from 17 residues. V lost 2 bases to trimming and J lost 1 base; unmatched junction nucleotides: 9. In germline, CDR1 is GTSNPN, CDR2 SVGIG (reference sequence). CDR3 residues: CAWSFPSGRASSYEQYF. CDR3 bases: TGTGCCTGGAGTTTCCCTAGCGGGAGGGCCTCGTCCTACGAGCAGTACTTC.

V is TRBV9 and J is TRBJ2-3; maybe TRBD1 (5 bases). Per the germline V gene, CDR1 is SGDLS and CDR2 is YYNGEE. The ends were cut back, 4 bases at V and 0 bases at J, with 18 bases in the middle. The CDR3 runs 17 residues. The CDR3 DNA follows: TGTGCCAGCAGCCAGCCGCCGGCAGGGCCCAGCACAGATACGCAGTATTTT. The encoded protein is CASSQPPAGPSTDTQYF.

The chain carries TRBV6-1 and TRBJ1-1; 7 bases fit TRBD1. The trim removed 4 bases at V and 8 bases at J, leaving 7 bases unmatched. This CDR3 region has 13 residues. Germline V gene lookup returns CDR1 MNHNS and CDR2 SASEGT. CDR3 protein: CASSVRQGEEAFF. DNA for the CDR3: TGTGCCAGCAGTGTTCGACAGGGCGAAGAAGCTTTCTTT.

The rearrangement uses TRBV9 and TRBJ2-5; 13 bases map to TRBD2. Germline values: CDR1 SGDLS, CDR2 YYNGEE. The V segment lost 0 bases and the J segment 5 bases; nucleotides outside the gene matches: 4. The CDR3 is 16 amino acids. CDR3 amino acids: CASSVGTSGRGETQYF. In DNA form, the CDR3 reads TGTGCCAGCAGCGTAGGGACTAGCGGGAGAGGGGAGACCCAGTACTTC. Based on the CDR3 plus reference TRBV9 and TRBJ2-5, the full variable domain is DSGVTQTPKHLITATGQRVTLRCSPRSGDLSVYWYQQSLDQGLQFLIQYYNGEERAKGNILERFSAQQFPDLHSELNLSSLELGDSALYFCASSVGTSGRGETQYFGPGTRLLVL.

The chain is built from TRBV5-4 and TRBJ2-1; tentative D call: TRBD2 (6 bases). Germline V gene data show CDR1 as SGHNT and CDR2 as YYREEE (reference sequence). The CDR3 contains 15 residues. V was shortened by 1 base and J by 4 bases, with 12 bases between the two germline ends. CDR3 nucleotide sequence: TGTGCCAGCAGCTTGCGGGGGATGAGTTACAATGAGCAGTTCTTC. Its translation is CASSLRGMSYNEQFF.

The chain's CDR3 is CASSQTSFHEQFF. The CDR3 nucleotides read TGCGCCAGCAGCCAGACTAGCTTTCATGAGCAGTTCTTC. This sequence joins TRBV4-1 and TRBJ2-1; 7 nucleotides line up with TRBD2. Germline V gives CDR1 MGHRA, CDR2 YSYEKL. CDR3 size: 13 residues. V shed 3 bases and J 8 bases; nucleotides not matched to a gene: 4.

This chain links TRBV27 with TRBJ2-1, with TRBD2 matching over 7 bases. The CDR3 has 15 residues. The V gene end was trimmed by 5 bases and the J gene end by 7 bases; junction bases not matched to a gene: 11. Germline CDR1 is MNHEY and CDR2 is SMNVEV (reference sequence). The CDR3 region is CASSPRAREINEQFF. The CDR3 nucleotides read TGTGCCAGCAGTCCGAGGGCGCGGGAGATAAATGAGCAGTTCTTC.